This T cell receptor beta chain derives from a study of prognosis after radiotherapy for stage I lung cancer. Patients were all node-negative on CT and PET/CT, lacking prior chemotherapy, radiotherapy or other malignancies. Genomic DNA was subjected to two-round multiplex PCR for amplification of TCR beta CDR3. Gene-specific primers for each TRBV and TRBJ gene drove first-round PCR. TCRdb reanalysed the multiplex PCR reads using MiXCR and keeps one entry per CDR3 protein. The table shows fewer than 20,000 distinct CDR3 sequences, with approximately 15% occurring only once. The CDR3 covers 13 residues. Germline lookup yields CDR1 LNHDA and CDR2 SQIVND (reference sequence). Trimming cost V 7 bases and J 0 bases, with 6 bases left between them. This clonotype has a count of ten or more.

This TCR derives from a donor aged 50 or older with non-small cell lung cancer. Sample: PBMCs, taken before or after stereotactic body radiation therapy (not recorded which). This chain links TRBV19 with TRBJ1-4; D not resolved. The CDR3 spells CASNYATNEKLFF. The CDR3 region has the DNA TGTGCCAGTAACTATGCAACTAATGAAAAACTGTTTTTT.